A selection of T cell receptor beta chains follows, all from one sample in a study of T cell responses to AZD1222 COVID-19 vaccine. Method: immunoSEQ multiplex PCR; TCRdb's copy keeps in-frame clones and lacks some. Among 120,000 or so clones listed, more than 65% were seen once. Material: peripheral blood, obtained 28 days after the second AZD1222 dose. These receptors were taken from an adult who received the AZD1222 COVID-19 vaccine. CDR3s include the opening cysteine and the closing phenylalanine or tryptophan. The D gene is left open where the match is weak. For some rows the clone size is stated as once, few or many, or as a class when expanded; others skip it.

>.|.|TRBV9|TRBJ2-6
TGTGCCACCCGAGGAGGGAGCTCTGGGGCCAACGTCCTGACTTTC
CATRGGSSGANVLTF
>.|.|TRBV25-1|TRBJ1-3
TGTGCCAGCGTCTCCGGTGGGCTGTTAGGAAACACCATATATTTT
CASVSGGLLGNTIYF
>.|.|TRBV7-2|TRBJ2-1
TGTGCCAGCAGCTTAGGTAGGCTCAATGAGCAGTTCTTC
CASSLGRLNEQFF
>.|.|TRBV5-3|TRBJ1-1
TGTGCCAGAAGCTTGGTTTGGTGCCTCAACACAGACACTGAAGCTTTCTTT
CARSLVWCLNTDTEAFF
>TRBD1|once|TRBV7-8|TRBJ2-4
TGTGCCAGCAGCTTAGAGGGGGCGTTAGCCAAAAACATTCAGTACTTC
CASSLEGALAKNIQYF
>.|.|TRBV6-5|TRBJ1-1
TGTGCCAGCAGTTCAGTGACAGGCGGATCGAACACTGAAGCTTTCTTT
CASSSVTGGSNTEAFF
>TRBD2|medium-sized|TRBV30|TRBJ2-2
TGTGCCCTAGGGAGGGCTTCGAACACCGGGGAGCTGTTTTTT
CALGRASNTGELFF
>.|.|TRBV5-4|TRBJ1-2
TGTGCCAGCAGCCCCGGCCGGGACCCGGGGGATGGCTACACCTTC
CASSPGRDPGDGYTF
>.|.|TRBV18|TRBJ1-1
TGTGCCAGCTCACCCCCGAGTGCAGGGAACACTGAAGCTTTCTTT
CASSPPSAGNTEAFF
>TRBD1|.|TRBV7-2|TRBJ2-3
TGTGCCAGCAGCCCCGGACAGGGATTAGATACGCAGTATTTT
CASSPGQGLDTQYF
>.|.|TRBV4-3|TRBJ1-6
TGCGCCAGCAGCCAAGACTCCAGGGGTGGTTACGGTTCACCCCTCCACTTT
CASSQDSRGGYGSPLHF
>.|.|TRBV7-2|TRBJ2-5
TGTGCCAGCAGCTTAGGGCCGCCAGGGGGGCAAGAGACCCAGTACTTC
CASSLGPPGGQETQYF
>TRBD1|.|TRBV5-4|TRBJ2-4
TGTGCCAGCAGCTTACGGGACAGGGGGAACATTCAGTACTTC
CASSLRDRGNIQYF
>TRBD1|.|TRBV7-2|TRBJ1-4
TGTGCCAGCAGCCACCTTCGGGGACAGGGTATTGAAAAACTGTTTTTT
CASSHLRGQGIEKLFF
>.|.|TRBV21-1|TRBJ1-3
TGTGCCAGCAGCAAAAACTCCCTGGCGGGACTCTCTGGAAACACCATATATTTT
CASSKNSLAGLSGNTIYF
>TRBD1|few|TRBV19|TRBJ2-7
TGTGCCAGTAGTACAGAACAGGGGGCACGAACCTACGAGCAGTACTTC
CASSTEQGARTYEQYF
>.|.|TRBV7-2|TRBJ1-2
TGTGCCAGCAGCTTAGTTACATGGGCGTTGGGCGGCTACACCTTC
CASSLVTWALGGYTF
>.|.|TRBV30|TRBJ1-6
TGTGCCTGGAGTGTACTGAGCGGGGCTTCATCACCCCTCCACTTT
CAWSVLSGASSPLHF
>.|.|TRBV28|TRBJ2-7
TGTGCCAGCAGTTTTGAATTGACACTTCGCTCCTACGAGCAGTACTTC
CASSFELTLRSYEQYF
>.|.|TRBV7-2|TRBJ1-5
TGTGCCAGCAGCTCCTCCTCCAATCAGCCCCAGCATTTT
CASSSSSNQPQHF
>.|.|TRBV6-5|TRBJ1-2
TGTGCCAGCAGTTACGGGGGGGCGGGTGGCTACACCTTC
CASSYGGAGGYTF
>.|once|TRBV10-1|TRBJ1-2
TGCGCCAGCAGTGAGTCCGGATACTATGGCTACACCTTC
CASSESGYYGYTF
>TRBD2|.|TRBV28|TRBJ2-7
TGTGCCAGCAGCCCCCCCGGGGAGGGCTACGAGCAGTACTTC
CASSPPGEGYEQYF
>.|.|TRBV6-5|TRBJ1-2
TGTGCCAGCACCGAGAATACACTAACGAGCGGCTACACCTTC
CASTENTLTSGYTF
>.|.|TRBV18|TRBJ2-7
TGTGCCAGCTCACCGACAGGCTACGAGCAGTACTTC
CASSPTGYEQYF
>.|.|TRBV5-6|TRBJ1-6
TGTGCCAGCAGCAGGACAGTCTATAATTCACCCCTCCACTTT
CASSRTVYNSPLHF
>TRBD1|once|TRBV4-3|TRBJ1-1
TGCGCCAGCAGACGGGTTAGACAGGGGCCCACTGAAGCTTTCTTT
CASRRVRQGPTEAFF
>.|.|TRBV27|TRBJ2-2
TGTGCCAGCGGACAGTCGAACACCGGGGAGCTGTTTTTT
CASGQSNTGELFF
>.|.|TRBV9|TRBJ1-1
TGTGCCAGCAGCGCTCCCTCGAACACTGAAGCTTTCTTT
CASSAPSNTEAFF
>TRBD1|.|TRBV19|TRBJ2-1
TGTGCCAGTTTGGGCGGGACAGGGACCAATGAGCAGTTCTTC
CASLGGTGTNEQFF
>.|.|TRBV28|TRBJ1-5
TGTGCCAGCAGCCGCGGGGGGAATCAGCCCCAGCATTTT
CASSRGGNQPQHF
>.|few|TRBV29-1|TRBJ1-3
TGCAGCGTTGCCGAGGCGCGCGGAAACACCATATATTTT
CSVAEARGNTIYF
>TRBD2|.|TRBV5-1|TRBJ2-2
TGCGCCAGCACCAACGACGCGGGGGGCAACGGGGAGCTGTTTTTT
CASTNDAGGNGELFF
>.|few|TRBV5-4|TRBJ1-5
TGTGCCAGCAGCTTGGGGGGCAGCAATCAGCCCCAGCATTTT
CASSLGGSNQPQHF
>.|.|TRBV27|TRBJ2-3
TGTGCCAGCAGTTTTCATCCAGATACGCAGTATTTT
CASSFHPDTQYF
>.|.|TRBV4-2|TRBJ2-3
TGTGCCAGCAGCCAAGATTACCAGAGCACAGATACGCAGTATTTT
CASSQDYQSTDTQYF
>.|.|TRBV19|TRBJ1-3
TGTGCCAGTAGCATATCCCGCCCTATGGGGGGGGCTGGAAACACCATATATTTT
CASSISRPMGGAGNTIYF
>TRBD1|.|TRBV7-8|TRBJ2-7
TGTGCCAGCAGCTTAGCGACAGGGTCAAACGTGCACTACGAGCAGTACTTC
CASSLATGSNVHYEQYF
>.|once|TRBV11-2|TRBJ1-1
TGTGCCAGCAGCTCCCGGAAGGCAGTGAACATATCCCCGAACACTGAAGCTTTCTTT
CASSSRKAVNISPNTEAFF
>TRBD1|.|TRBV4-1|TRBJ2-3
TGCGCCAGCAGCCTAGACAGGGAAGGCACAGATACGCAGTATTTT
CASSLDREGTDTQYF
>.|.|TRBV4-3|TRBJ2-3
TGCGCCAGCAGCTTGGTGGGGGAACGCACAGATACGCAGTATTTT
CASSLVGERTDTQYF
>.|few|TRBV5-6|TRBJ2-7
TGTGCCAGCAGCTTTGTGGGGGCCTACGAGCAGTACTTC
CASSFVGAYEQYF
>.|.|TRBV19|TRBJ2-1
TGTGCCAGTAGTGCCGAGGTGTTCGTGAGCGGCAATGAGCAGTTCTTC
CASSAEVFVSGNEQFF
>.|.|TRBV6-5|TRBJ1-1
TGTGCCAGCACCATGACCGGGGACACTGAAGCTTTCTTT
CASTMTGDTEAFF
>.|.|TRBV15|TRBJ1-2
TGTGCCACCAGCAGAGATTCCAGTCTTGCGGCCGGCTACACCTTC
CATSRDSSLAAGYTF
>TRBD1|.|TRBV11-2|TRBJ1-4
TGTGCCAGCAGTCAACCGGGACAGGGGGGTGAAAAACTGTTTTTT
CASSQPGQGGEKLFF
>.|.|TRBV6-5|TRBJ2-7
TGTGCCAGCACCCTTAGCGGAGTCTCCTACGAGCAGTACTTC
CASTLSGVSYEQYF